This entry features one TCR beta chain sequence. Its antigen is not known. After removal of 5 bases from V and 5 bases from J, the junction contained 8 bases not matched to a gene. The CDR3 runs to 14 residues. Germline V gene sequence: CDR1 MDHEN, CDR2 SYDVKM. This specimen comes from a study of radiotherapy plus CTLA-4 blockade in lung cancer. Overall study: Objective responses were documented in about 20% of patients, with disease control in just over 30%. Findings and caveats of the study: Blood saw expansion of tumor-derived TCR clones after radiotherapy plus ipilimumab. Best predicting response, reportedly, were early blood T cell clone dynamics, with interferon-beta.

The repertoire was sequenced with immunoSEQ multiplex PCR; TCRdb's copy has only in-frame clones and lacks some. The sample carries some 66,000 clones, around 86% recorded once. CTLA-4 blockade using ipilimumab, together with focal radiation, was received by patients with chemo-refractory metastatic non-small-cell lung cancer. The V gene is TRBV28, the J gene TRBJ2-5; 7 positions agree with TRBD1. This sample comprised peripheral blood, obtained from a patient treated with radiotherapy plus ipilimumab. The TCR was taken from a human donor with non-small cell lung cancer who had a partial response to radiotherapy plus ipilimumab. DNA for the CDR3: TGTGCCAGCAGTACCAACAGGGGTGGCGAGACCCAGTACTTC. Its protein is CASSTNRGGETQYF.